Listed below are T cell receptor beta chains from one sample, sequenced in a study of T cell repertoires in cytomegalovirus infection. Each CDR3 protein is one row after TCRdb ran MiXCR on the reads. The table has 400,000 or so distinct CDR3 sequences, approximately 32% seen once. The specimen was PBMCs. The source is a human donor in good health (CMV status not recorded). Some clones in this sample may be carry-over from other donors' samples. Each CDR3 is given with its conserved first and last residue. D genes are given only for firm matches. Expanded clones get a size class; other rows say once, few or many, or leave the size out.

v_call	j_call	d_call	clone_size	cdr3_nt	cdr3_aa
TRBV6-2/TRBV6-3	TRBJ2-1	.	few	TGTGCCAGCAGCCTCCTGGGGGAGAGCTCCTACAATGAGCAGTTCTTC	CASSLLGESSYNEQFF
TRBV7-2	TRBJ1-4	.	few	TGTGCCAGCAGCTCCGCGACAGTTGAAAAACTGTTTTTT	CASSSATVEKLFF
TRBV20-1	TRBJ1-1	TRBD1	.	TGCAGTGCTAGAGTCCGCGGGACAGGGGTCAGCTGGAACACTGAAGCTTTCTTT	CSARVRGTGVSWNTEAFF
TRBV11-2	TRBJ1-4	.	.	TGTGCCAGCAGCTTCGTTGAAAAACTGTTTTTT	CASSFVEKLFF
TRBV19	TRBJ2-2	TRBD2	.	TGTGCCAGTAACATAGCGGGGGGCACCGGGGAGCTGTTTTTT	CASNIAGGTGELFF
TRBV10-3	TRBJ2-2	TRBD1	.	TGTGCCATCAGTAGGCCGGGACAGGGTTTGTTCGACACCGGGGAGCTGTTTTTT	CAISRPGQGLFDTGELFF
TRBV6-1	TRBJ2-7	TRBD2	.	TGTGCCAGCAGTGTTCGATTTGCGGGGGCCTACGAGCAGTACTTC	CASSVRFAGAYEQYF
TRBV9	TRBJ2-3	TRBD2	.	TGTGCCAGCAGCGCCAGAACTAGCGGGGGGTGGACAGATACGCAGTATTTT	CASSARTSGGWTDTQYF
TRBV6-2/TRBV6-3	TRBJ1-2	TRBD1	.	TGTGCCAGCAGTAACAGGGGCTATGGCTACACCTTC	CASSNRGYGYTF
TRBV5-4	TRBJ2-7	TRBD1	once	TGTGCCAGCAAGTCCCAGGGGGCGCGGAGTGGGCAGTACTTC	CASKSQGARSGQYF
TRBV6-2/TRBV6-3	TRBJ2-1	TRBD1	.	TGTGCCAGCAGTGCGAGTACAGGGGGTTCCTACAATGAGCAGTTCTTC	CASSASTGGSYNEQFF
TRBV28	TRBJ2-5	.	.	TGTGCCAGCAGTTTAGGGTGGGCAGAGACCCAGTACTTC	CASSLGWAETQYF
TRBV5-6	TRBJ1-6	.	many	TGTGCCAGCAGCGAACCAAGCTCCTATAATTCACCCCTCCACTTT	CASSEPSSYNSPLHF
TRBV4-3	TRBJ2-7	.	.	TGCGCCAGCAGCCAAGATCCCCAGGTAACCTACGAGCAGTACTTC	CASSQDPQVTYEQYF
TRBV2	TRBJ1-5	.	.	TGTGCCAGCAAAGAAGCCTCCAATCAGCCCCAGCATTTT	CASKEASNQPQHF
TRBV19	TRBJ2-3	TRBD1	.	TGTGCCAGTAGGACTGTACAGGGGAGCTCTGCAGATACGCAGTATTTT	CASRTVQGSSADTQYF
TRBV7-2	TRBJ2-7	TRBD2	.	TGTGCCAGCAGCCGCGGGGGGGACTCCTACGAGCAGTACTTC	CASSRGGDSYEQYF
TRBV6-5	TRBJ2-7	TRBD1	many	TGTGCCAGCAGTTACTCGGGACAGGGGAACTACGAGCAGTACTTC	CASSYSGQGNYEQYF
TRBV27	TRBJ2-7	TRBD1	few	TGTGCCAGCACCAGCCTGGGACAGACGAACTACGAGCAGTACTTC	CASTSLGQTNYEQYF
TRBV10-3	TRBJ1-1	.	.	TGTGCCATCAGTGAGTCCGGAGGCCTGAACACTGAAGCTTTCTTT	CAISESGGLNTEAFF
TRBV29-1	TRBJ1-1	TRBD1	.	TGCAGCGTTGCGAACAGGGGCTCTGAAGCTTTCTTT	CSVANRGSEAFF
TRBV12-3/TRBV12-4	TRBJ1-1	.	.	TGTGCCAGCCCTTTACTGGGACCGGTGACCACTGAAGCTTTCTTT	CASPLLGPVTTEAFF
TRBV2	TRBJ2-1	TRBD2	.	TGTGCCAGCAGTGGAGGTGGCCTAGCGGGGGGGTCCGTGTTTTATGAGCAGTTCTTC	CASSGGGLAGGSVFYEQFF
TRBV11-2	TRBJ1-2	TRBD1	few	TGTGCCAGCAGCTCCCGGACAGGGGCCGACTATGGCTACACCTTC	CASSSRTGADYGYTF
TRBV27	TRBJ1-5	TRBD1	.	TGTGCCAGCCAACCATGGGCAGGGGGGATTAGTCAGCCCCAGCATTTT	CASQPWAGGISQPQHF
TRBV5-1	TRBJ1-1	.	.	TGCGCCAGCAGCTTGGATATTACCAGAGTGAACACTGAAGCTTTCTTT	CASSLDITRVNTEAFF
TRBV24-1	TRBJ1-2	.	many	TGTGCCACCAGTGGGGGAGGACAAAATGGCTACACCTTC	CATSGGGQNGYTF
TRBV20-1	TRBJ1-2	TRBD1	few	TGCAGTGCTATAGTGGACAGGGCGCTCTTGATGGATGGCTACACCTTC	CSAIVDRALLMDGYTF
TRBV19	TRBJ2-3	.	.	TGTGCCAGTAGTATTCAGGGCACAGATACGCAGTATTTT	CASSIQGTDTQYF
TRBV6-2/TRBV6-3	TRBJ1-5	.	.	TGTGCCAGCAGCAAGGGGATTTTGGGTCAGCCCAAGCATTTT	CASSKGILGQPKHF